This T cell receptor beta chain came from a study of PD-1 blockade in mismatch repair-deficient tumors. CDR3 size: 16 residues. Germline CDR1 SGHTA, CDR2 FQGNSA. V was cut by 0 bases and J by 4 bases, with 15 bases left in between. Here immunoSEQ multiplex PCR was the method, and the copy in TCRdb shows in-frame clones only, minus some. The table has 20,000 to 30,000 clones, around 85% seen once. The chain couples TRBV7-2 to TRBJ1-2; a weak D match, TRBD1 (6 bases). The input for sequencing was PBMCs, taken before pembrolizumab treatment. This receptor was identified in an adult with mismatch repair-deficient cancer. CDR3 in amino acids: CASSLADSLWAYGYTF. DNA of the CDR3: TGTGCCAGCAGCTTAGCGGACAGCCTTTGGGCCTATGGCTACACCTTC.